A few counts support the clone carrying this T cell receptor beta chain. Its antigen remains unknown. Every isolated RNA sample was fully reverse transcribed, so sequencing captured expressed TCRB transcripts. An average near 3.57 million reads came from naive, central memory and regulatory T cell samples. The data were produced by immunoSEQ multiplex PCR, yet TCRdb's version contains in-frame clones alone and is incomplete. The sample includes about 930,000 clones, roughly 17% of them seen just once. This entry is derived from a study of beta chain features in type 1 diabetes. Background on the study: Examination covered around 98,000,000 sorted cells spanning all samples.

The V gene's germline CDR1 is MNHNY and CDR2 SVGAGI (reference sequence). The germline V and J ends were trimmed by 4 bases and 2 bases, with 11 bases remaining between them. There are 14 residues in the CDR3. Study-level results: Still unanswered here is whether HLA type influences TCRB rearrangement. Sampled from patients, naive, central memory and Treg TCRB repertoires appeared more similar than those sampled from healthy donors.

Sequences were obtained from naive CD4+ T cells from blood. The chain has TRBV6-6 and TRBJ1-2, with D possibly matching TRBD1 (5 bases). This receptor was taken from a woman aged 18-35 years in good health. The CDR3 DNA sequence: TGTGCCAGCAGTTTGCAAGGGGCCAACTATGGCTACACCTTC. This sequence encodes CASSLQGANYGYTF.